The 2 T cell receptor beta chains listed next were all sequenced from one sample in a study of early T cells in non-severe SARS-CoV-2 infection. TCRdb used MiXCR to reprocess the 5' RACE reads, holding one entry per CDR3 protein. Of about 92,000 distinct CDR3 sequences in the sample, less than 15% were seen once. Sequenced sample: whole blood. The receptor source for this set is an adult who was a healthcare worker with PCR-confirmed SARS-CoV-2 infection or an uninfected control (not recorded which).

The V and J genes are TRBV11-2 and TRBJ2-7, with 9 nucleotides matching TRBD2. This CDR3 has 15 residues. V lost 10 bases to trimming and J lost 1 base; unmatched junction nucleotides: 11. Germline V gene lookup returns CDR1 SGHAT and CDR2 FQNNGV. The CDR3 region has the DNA TGTGCCACTTCACTAGCGGGTTTTTCTTCCTACGAGCAGTACTTC. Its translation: CATSLAGFSSYEQYF.

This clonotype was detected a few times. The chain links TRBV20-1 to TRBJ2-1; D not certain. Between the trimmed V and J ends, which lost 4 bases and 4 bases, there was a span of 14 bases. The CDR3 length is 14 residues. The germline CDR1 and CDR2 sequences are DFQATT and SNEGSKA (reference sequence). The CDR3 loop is CSAIPSLGYNEQFF. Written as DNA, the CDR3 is TGCAGTGCTATCCCCTCATTGGGTTACAATGAGCAGTTCTTC.